This T cell receptor (beta chain) came from a study of control samples from healthy donors and cancer patients. CDR1 and CDR2 (germline): SGHAT, FQNNGV. Trimming pared 5 bases from V and 7 bases from J, leaving 17 bases between. There are 14 residues in the CDR3. Here immunoSEQ multiplex PCR was the method, and the copy in TCRdb shows in-frame clones only, minus some. Of about 95,000 clones in the sample, about 88% are singletons; the top ten hold roughly 14%. The chain links TRBV11-2 to TRBJ2-5; possibly TRBD1 for D (5 bases). Sequencing used blood. The clonotype comes from a woman aged 70-85 years in good health. This CDR3 is CASSARGAVWTQYF. CDR3 nucleotide sequence: TGTGCCAGCAGCGCCCGTGGGGCAGTTTGGACCCAGTACTTC.